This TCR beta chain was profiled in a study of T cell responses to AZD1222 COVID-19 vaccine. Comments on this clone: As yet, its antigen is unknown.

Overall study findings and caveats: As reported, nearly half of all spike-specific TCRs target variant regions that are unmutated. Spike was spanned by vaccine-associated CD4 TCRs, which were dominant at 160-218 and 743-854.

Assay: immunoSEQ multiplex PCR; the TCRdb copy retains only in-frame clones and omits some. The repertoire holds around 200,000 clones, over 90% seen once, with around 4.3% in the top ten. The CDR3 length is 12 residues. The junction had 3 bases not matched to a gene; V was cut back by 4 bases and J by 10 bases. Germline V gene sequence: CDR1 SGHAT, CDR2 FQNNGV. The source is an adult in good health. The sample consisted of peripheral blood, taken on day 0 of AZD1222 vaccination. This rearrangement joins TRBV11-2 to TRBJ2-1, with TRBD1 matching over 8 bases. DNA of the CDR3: TGTGCCAGCAGCTCGACAGGGGAAGAGCAGTTCTTC. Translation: CASSSTGEEQFF.